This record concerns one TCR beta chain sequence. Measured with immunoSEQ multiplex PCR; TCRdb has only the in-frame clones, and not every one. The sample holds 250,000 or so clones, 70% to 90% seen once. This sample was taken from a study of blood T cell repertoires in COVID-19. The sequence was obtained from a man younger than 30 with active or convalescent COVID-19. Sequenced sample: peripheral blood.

The CDR3 region has the DNA TGTGCCAGCAGCTTAGTAAGCGGACAGGGATTGGGGGAGACCCAGTACTTC. Amino acid sequence: CASSLVSGQGLGETQYF. The rearrangement joins TRBV13 to TRBJ2-5, with 8 bases that match TRBD1. The junction had 12 bases not matched to a gene; V was cut back by 1 base and J by 5 bases. Germline loops: CDR1 PRHDT, CDR2 FYEKMQ (reference sequence). The CDR3 extends over 17 amino acids. Full variable domain (remainder filled in from reference TRBV13 and TRBJ2-5): AAGVIQSPRHLIKEKRETATLKCYPIPRHDTVYWYQQGPGQDPQFLISFYEKMQSDKGSIPDRFSAQQFSDYHSELNMSSLELGDSALYFCASSLVSGQGLGETQYFGPGTRLLVL.